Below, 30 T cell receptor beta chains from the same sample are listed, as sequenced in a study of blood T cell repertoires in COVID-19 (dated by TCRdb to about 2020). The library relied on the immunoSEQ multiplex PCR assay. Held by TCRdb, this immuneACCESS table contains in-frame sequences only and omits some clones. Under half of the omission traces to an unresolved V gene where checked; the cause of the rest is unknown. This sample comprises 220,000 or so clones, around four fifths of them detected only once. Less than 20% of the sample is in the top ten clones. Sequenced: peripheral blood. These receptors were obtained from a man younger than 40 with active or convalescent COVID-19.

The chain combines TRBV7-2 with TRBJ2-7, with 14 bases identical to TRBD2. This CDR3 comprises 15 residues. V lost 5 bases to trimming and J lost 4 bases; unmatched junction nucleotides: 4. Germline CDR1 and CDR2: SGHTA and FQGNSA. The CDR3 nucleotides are TGTGCCAGCAGCCCCCGGACTAGCGGGGGGTACGAGCAGTACTTC. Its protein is CASSPRTSGGYEQYF.

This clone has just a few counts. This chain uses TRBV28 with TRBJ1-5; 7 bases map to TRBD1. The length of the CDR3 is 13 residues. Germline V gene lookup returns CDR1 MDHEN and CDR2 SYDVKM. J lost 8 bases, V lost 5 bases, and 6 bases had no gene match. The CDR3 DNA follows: TGTGCCAGCAGTCTAGGGGGCGTTAAGCCCCAGCATTTT. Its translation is CASSLGGVKPQHF.

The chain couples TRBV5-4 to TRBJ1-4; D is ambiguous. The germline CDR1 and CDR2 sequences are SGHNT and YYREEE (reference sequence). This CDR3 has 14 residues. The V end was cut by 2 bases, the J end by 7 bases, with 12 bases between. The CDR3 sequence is CASSLEGVVEKLFF. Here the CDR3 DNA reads TGTGCCAGCAGCTTAGAGGGTGTGGTTGAAAAACTGTTTTTT.

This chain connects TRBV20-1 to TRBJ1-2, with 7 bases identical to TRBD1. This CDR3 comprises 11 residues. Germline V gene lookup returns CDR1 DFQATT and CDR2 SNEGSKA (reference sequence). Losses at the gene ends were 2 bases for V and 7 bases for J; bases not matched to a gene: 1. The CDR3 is CSARKGAGYTF. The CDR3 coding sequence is TGCAGTGCTAGAAAGGGGGCTGGCTACACCTTC.

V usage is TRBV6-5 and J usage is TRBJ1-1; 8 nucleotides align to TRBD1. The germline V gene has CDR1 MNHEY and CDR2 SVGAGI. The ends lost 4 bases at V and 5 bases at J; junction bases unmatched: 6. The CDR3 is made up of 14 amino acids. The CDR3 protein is CASSLQGGGTEAFF. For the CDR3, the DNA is TGTGCCAGCAGTTTACAGGGGGGTGGAACTGAAGCTTTCTTT.

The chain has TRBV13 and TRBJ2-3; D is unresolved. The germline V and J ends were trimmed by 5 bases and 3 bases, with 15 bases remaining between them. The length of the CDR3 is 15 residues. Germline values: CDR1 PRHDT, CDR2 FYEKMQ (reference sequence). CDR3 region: CASSPLGERTDTQYF. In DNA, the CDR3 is TGTGCCAGCAGCCCCTTAGGAGAAAGAACAGATACGCAGTATTTT.

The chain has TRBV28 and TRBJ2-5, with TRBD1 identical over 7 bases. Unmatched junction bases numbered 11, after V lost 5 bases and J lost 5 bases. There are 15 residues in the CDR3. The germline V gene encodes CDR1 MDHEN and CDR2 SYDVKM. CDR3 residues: CASSDDRDRAETQYF. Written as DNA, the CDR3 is TGTGCCAGCAGTGACGACAGGGATCGTGCGGAGACCCAGTACTTC.

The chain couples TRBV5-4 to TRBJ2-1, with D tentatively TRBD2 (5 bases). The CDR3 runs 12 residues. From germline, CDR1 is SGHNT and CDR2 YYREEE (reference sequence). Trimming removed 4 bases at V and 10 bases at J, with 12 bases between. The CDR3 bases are TGTGCCAGCAGCGGAGGCGGGTGGGAGCAGTTCTTC. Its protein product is CASSGGGWEQFF.

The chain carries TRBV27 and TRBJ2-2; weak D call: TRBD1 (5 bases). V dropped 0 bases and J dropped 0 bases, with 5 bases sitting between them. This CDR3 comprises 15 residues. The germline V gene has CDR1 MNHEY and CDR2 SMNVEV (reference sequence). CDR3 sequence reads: CASSLSGANTGELFF. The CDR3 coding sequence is TGTGCCAGCAGTTTATCAGGGGCGAACACCGGGGAGCTGTTTTTT.

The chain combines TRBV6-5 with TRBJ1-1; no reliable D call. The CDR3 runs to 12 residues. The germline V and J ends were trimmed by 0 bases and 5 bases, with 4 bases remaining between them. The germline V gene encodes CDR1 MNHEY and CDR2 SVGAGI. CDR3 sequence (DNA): TGTGCCAGCAGTTACTCACGGACTGAAGCTTTCTTT. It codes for CASSYSRTEAFF.

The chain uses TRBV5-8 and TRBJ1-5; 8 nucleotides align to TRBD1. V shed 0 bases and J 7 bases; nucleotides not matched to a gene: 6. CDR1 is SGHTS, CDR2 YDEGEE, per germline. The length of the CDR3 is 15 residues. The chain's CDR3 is CASSLGTGLGQPQHF. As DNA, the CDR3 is TGTGCCAGCAGCTTGGGGACAGGGCTCGGGCAGCCCCAGCATTTT.

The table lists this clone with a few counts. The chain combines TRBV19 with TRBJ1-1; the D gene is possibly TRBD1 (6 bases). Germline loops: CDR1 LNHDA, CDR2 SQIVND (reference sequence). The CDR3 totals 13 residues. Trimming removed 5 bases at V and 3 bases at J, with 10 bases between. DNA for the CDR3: TGTGCCAGTAGTCGGACAGAGCACACTGAAGCTTTCTTT. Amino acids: CASSRTEHTEAFF.

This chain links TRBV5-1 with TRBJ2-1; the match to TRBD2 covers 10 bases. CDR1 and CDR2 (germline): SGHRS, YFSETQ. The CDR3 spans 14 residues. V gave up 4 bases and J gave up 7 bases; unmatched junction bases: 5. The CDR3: CASSLGTSANEQFF. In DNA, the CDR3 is TGCGCCAGCAGCCTCGGGACTAGCGCGAATGAGCAGTTCTTC. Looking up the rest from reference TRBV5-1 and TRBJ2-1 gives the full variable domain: KAGVTQTPRYLIKTRGQQVTLSCSPISGHRSVSWYQQTPGQGLQFLFEYFSETQRNKGNFPGRFSGRQFSNSRSEMNVSTLELGDSALYLCASSLGTSANEQFFGPGTRLTVL.

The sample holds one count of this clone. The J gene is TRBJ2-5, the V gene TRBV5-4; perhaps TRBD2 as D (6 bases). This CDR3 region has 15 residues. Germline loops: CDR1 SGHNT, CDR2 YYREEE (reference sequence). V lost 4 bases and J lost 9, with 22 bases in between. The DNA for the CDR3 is TGTGCCAGCAGCCCCCTCCCTAGCGCTCAAGAAGCCCAGTACTTC. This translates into CASSPLPSAQEAQYF.

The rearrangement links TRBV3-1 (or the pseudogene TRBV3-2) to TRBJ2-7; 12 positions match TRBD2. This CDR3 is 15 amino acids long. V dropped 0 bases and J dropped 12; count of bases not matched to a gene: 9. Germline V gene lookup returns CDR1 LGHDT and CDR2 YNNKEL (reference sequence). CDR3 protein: CASSQDTTSGSDWYF. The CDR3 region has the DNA TGTGCCAGCAGCCAAGATACGACTAGCGGGAGTGATTGGTACTTC.

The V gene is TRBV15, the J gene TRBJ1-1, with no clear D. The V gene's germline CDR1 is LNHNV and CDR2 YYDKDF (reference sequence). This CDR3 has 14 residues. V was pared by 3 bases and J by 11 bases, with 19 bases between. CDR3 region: CATSSPSLGREAFF. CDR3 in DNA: TGTGCCACCAGCAGTCCCTCCCTGGGGAGGGAGGCTTTCTTT.

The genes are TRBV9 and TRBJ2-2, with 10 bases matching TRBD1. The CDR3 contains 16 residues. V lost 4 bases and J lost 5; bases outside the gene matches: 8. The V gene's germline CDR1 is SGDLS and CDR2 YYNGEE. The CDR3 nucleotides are TGTGCCAGCAGCCCCCCGGGACAGGGGCGAACCGGGGAGCTGTTTTTT. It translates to CASSPPGQGRTGELFF.

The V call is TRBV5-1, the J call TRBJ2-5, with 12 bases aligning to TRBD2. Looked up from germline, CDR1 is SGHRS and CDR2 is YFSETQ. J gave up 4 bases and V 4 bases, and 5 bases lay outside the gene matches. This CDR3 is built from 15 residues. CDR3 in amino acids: CASSLLTSGGETQYF. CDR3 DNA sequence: TGCGCCAGCAGCCTCCTGACTAGCGGGGGAGAGACCCAGTACTTC.

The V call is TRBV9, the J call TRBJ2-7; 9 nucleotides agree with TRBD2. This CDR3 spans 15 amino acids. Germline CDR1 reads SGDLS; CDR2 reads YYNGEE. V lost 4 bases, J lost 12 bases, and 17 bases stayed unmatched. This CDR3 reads CASSPPFLRREGRYF. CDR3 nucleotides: TGTGCCAGCAGCCCACCGTTTCTCCGGCGGGAGGGAAGGTACTTC. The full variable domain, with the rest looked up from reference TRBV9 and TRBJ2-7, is DSGVTQTPKHLITATGQRVTLRCSPRSGDLSVYWYQQSLDQGLQFLIQYYNGEERAKGNILERFSAQQFPDLHSELNLSSLELGDSALYFCASSPPFLRREGRYFGPGTRLTVT.

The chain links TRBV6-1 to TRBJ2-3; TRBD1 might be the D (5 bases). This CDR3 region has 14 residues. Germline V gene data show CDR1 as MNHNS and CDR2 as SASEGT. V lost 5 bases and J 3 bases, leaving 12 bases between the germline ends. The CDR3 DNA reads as TGTGCCAGCAGTCCCACAGGAAGGACAGATACGCAGTATTTT. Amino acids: CASSPTGRTDTQYF.

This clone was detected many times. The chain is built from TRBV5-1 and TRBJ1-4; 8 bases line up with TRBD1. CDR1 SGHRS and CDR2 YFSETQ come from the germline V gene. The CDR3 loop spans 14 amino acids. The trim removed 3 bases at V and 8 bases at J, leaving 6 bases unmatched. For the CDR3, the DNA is TGCGCCAGCAGCTCTCCGGGACAGGAGGAAAAACTGTTTTTT. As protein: CASSSPGQEEKLFF.

CDR3 sequence (DNA): TGTGCCAGCTCAGCGCCCGGACACACCTACGAGCAGTACTTC. Encoded protein: CASSAPGHTYEQYF. V gene TRBV28 combines with J gene TRBJ2-7, with a possible D match to TRBD1 (5 bases). The CDR3 has 14 amino acids. V was clipped by 8 bases and J by 2 bases, with 16 bases between them. Germline V lookup: CDR1 MDHEN, CDR2 SYDVKM.

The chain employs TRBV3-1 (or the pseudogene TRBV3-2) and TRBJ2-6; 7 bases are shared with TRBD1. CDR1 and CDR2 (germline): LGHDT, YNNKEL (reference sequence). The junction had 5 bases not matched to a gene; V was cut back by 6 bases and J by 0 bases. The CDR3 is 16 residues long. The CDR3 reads CASSQRQGSGANVLTF. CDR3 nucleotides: TGTGCCAGCAGTCAACGACAGGGCTCTGGGGCCAACGTCCTGACTTTC.

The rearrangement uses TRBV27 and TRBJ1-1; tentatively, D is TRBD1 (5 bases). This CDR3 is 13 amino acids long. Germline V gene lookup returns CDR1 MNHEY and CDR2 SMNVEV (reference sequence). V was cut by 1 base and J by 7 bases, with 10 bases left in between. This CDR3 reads CASSLFGQGEAFF. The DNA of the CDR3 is TGTGCCAGCAGTTTATTCGGCCAGGGTGAAGCTTTCTTT.

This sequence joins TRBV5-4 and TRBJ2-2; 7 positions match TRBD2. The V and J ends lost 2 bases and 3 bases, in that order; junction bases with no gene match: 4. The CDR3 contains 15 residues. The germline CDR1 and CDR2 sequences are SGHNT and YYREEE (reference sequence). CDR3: CASSFGGGDTGELFF. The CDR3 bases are TGTGCCAGCAGCTTTGGTGGGGGGGACACCGGGGAGCTGTTTTTT.

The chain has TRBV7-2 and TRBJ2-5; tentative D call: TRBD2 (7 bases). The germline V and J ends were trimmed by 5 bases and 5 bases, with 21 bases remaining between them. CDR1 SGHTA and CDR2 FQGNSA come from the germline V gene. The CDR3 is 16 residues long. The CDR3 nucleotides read TGTGCCAGCAGCCTTACAAGGGGGGGTAGTGGGGAGACCCAGTACTTC. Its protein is CASSLTRGGSGETQYF.

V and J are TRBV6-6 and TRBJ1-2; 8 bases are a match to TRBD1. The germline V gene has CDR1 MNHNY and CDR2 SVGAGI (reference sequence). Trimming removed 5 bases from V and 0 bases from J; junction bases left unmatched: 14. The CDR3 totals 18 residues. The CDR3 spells CASSPLLGRGPSNYGYTF. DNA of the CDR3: TGTGCCAGCAGTCCCCTCCTGGGCAGGGGGCCCTCTAACTATGGCTACACCTTC.

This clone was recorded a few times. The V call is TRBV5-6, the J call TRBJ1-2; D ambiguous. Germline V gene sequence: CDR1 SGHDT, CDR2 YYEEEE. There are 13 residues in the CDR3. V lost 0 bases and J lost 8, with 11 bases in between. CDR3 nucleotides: TGTGCCAGCAGCTTGGCTGTGGGAGGAGGCTACACCTTC. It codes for CASSLAVGGGYTF. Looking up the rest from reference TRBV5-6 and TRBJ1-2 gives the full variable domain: DAGVTQSPTHLIKTRGQQVTLRCSPKSGHDTVSWYQQALGQGPQFIFQYYEEEERQRGNFPDRFSGHQFPNYSSELNVNALLLGDSALYLCASSLAVGGGYTFGSGTRLTVV.

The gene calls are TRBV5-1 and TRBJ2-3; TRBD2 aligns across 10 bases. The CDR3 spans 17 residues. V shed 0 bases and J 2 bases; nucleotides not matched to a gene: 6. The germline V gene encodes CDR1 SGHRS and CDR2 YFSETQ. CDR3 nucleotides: TGCGCCAGCAGCTTGGCCGCTAGCGGGGGATTCACAGATACGCAGTATTTT. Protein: CASSLAASGGFTDTQYF.

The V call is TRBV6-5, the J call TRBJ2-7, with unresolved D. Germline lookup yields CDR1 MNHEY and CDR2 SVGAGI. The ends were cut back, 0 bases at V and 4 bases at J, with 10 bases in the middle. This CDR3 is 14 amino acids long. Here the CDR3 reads CASSYSLHGYEQYF. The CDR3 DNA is TGTGCCAGCAGTTACTCGCTGCACGGGTACGAGCAGTACTTC.